This T cell receptor beta chain originates from a study of blood T cell repertoires in COVID-19. Study details: Sample material is recorded as cDNA or gDNA derived from T cells, B-cell-depleted T cells, or PBMCs.

Method: immunoSEQ multiplex PCR; TCRdb's copy keeps in-frame clones and lacks some. The data contain fewer than 250,000 clones, 80% to 90% of them singletons. Individuals aged 18 to 89 years were recruited from fewer than 25 US areas. V shed 0 bases and J shed 3 bases, with 5 bases lying between them. The germline gives CDR1 MGHRA, CDR2 YSYEKL. The CDR3 is made up of 13 amino acids. The sequence derives from a woman aged 25-40 years who had been exposed to COVID-19. Sequenced sample: PBMCs or T cells enriched from blood (not recorded which). The chain couples TRBV4-1 to TRBJ2-5; D not certain. The CDR3 nucleotides read TGCGCCAGCAGCCAAGAGAACAAAGAGACCCAGTACTTC. This encodes CASSQENKETQYF.